The TCR beta chain described here comes from a study of cytomegalovirus exposure and HLA in healthy donors. Primers: 60 Vbeta forward and 13 Jbeta reverse. The table came from immunoSEQ multiplex PCR; TCRdb's copy has only in-frame clones and leaves some out. The repertoire has about 220,000 clones, roughly 87% of them found once; the top ten carry 5.4%. Deletions cut 0 bases from V and 3 bases from J, with 11 bases between. Germline V CDR1 and CDR2: LNHNV, YYDKDF (reference sequence). The CDR3 spans 15 residues. Sequencing input: PBMCs. V and J are TRBV15 and TRBJ1-2; D perhaps matches TRBD1 (6 bases). This receptor was obtained from a woman in her thirties or forties in good health and CMV-seropositive. This CDR3 reads CATSRDPRQDYGYTF. CDR3 nucleotides: TGTGCCACCAGCAGAGATCCTCGACAGGACTATGGCTACACCTTC. Supplemented by reference TRBV15 and TRBJ1-2, the full variable domain reads DAMVIQNPRYQVTQFGKPVTLSCSQTLNHNVMYWYQQKSSQAPKLLFHYYDKDFNNEADTPDNFQSRRPNTSFCFLDIRSPGLGDTAMYLCATSRDPRQDYGYTFGSGTRLTVV.